Sequencing of this T cell receptor (beta chain) was carried out in a study of blood T cell repertoires in COVID-19. Study background: Sources were T cells, B-cell-depleted T cells, or PBMCs; the material itself was cDNA or gDNA.

CDR3 length equals 16 residues. J gave up 1 base and V 1 base, and 4 bases lay outside the gene matches. Germline CDR1 reads KGHSH; CDR2 reads LQKENI. As processed by the authors: Amplification from reference gene primers served as the basis for estimated nucleated cell counts. Assay used: immunoSEQ multiplex PCR; TCRdb lists only in-frame clones, some missing. V and J calls and clone size are copied from that table; D and trimming were computed from the DNA. The sample holds 150,000 to 200,000 clones, over 80% seen once. The sequence came from a woman aged 45-65 years with acute or convalescent COVID-19. Sequences were obtained from peripheral blood. V and J are TRBV18 and TRBJ1-1; TRBD1 aligns across 9 bases. The CDR3 nucleotides are TGTGCCAGCTCACCACAGGACAGGGGATGGAACACTGAAGCTTTCTTT. Amino acid sequence: CASSPQDRGWNTEAFF.